This record covers a single TCR beta chain. Germline lookup yields CDR1 SGHTA and CDR2 FQGTGA. The V and J ends lost 1 base and 6 bases respectively, with 9 bases between them. The CDR3 spans 13 residues. This entry is derived from a study of shared clonotypes between healthy human individuals. In the sorted-subset replicate PCRs, approximately 200 ng DNA, around 30,000 T cell genomes, was used. Generated by immunoSEQ multiplex PCR, the TCRdb table keeps only in-frame clones and is missing some. The repertoire consists of 2,500,000 or so clones, with 93% occurring once and the leading ten covering more than 0.35%.

The chain employs TRBV7-3 and TRBJ1-1, with a possible D match to TRBD1 (5 bases). The source material was naive CD4+ T cells from PBMCs. Subset described: CD45RA+ positively selected. The origin of this receptor is a man between 18 and 35 years old in good health. Some clones in this sample may be carry-over from other donors' samples. In DNA form, the CDR3 reads TGTGCCAGCAGCTTAATGCAGGGTGCTGAAGCTTTCTTT. Its translation is CASSLMQGAEAFF.